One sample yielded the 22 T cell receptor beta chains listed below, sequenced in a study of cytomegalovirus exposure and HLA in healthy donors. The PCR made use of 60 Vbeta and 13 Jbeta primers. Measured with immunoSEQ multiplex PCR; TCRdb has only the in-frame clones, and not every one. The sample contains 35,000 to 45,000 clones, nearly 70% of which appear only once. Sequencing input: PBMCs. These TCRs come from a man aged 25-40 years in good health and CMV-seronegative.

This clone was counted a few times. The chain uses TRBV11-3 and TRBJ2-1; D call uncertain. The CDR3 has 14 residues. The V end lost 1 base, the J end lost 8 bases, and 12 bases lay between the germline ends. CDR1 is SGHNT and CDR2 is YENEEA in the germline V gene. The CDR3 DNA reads TGTGCCAGCAGCTTAGTGCGGAGTTCAGATGAGCAGTTCTTC. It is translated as CASSLVRSSDEQFF.

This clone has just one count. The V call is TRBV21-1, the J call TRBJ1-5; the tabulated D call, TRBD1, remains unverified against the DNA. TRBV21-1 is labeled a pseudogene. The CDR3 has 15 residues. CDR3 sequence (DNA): TGTGCCAGCAGCAAAGCACCAGGAATGGGTCAGCCCCAGCATTTT. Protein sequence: CASSKAPGMGQPQHF.

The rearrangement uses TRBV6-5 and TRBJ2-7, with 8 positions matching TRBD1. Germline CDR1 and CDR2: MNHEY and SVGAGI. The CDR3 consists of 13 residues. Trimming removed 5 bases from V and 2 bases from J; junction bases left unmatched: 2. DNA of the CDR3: TGTGCCAGCAGTCCGACAGGGGCCTACGAGCAGTACTTC. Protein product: CASSPTGAYEQYF.

This CDR3 reads CASSPDRNNQPQHF. The CDR3 DNA reads TGTGCCAGCTCACCCGACAGGAACAATCAGCCCCAGCATTTT. This chain links TRBV18 with TRBJ1-5; tentative D call: TRBD1 (6 bases). The CDR3 length is 14 residues. Trimming cost V 3 bases and J 3 bases, with 9 bases left between them. CDR1 is KGHSH, CDR2 LQKENI, per germline.

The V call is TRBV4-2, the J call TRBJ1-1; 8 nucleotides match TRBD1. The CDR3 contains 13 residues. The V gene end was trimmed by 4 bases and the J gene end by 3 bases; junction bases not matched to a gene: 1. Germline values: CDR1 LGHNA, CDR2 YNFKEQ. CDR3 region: CASSPQGDTEAFF. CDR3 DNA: TGTGCCAGCAGCCCACAGGGGGACACTGAAGCTTTCTTT.

CDR3 amino acids: CASRGQGDTEAFF. The CDR3 DNA follows: TGTGCCAGCAGGGGACAGGGGGACACTGAAGCTTTCTTT. J is TRBJ1-1 and V is TRBV25-1; 11 nucleotides align to TRBD1. J was trimmed by 3 bases and V by 6 bases; bases with no gene match: 0. The CDR3 runs 13 residues. Germline values: CDR1 MGHDK, CDR2 SYGVNS.

The CDR3 sequence: CSVQGGAGNEQFF. The DNA of the CDR3 is TGCAGCGTACAGGGAGGGGCCGGGAATGAGCAGTTCTTC. The J gene is TRBJ2-1, the V gene TRBV29-1; the D gene is possibly TRBD2 (7 bases). Trimming stripped 6 bases from V and 7 bases from J, with 16 bases between. Germline assignment: CDR1 SQVTM and CDR2 ANQGSEA. The CDR3 has 13 residues.

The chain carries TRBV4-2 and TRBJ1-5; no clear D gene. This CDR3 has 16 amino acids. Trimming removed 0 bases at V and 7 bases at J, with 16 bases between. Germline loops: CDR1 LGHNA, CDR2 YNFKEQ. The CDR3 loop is CASSQDWREFSQPQHF. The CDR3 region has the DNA TGTGCCAGCAGCCAAGATTGGAGAGAATTCAGCCAGCCCCAGCATTTT.

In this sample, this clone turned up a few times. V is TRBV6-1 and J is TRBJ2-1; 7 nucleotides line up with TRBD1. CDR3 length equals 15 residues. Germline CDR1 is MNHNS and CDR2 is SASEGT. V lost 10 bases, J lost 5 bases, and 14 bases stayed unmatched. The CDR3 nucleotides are TGTGCCACCAAAAGGGGGCAGGGGGTAAACAATGAGCAGTTCTTC. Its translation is CATKRGQGVNNEQFF.

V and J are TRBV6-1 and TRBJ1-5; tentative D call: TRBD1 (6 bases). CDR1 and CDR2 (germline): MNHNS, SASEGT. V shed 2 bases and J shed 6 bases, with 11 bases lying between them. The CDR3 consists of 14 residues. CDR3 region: CASSERGGGQPQHF. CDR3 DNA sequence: TGTGCCAGCAGTGAAAGGGGGGGAGGTCAGCCCCAGCATTTT.

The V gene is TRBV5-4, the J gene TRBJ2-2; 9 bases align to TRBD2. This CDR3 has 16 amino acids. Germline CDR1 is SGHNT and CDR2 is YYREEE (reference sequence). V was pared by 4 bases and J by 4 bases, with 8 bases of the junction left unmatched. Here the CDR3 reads CASSIPGTSFTGELFF. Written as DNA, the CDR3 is TGTGCCAGCAGCATTCCCGGGACTAGCTTCACCGGGGAGCTGTTTTTT.

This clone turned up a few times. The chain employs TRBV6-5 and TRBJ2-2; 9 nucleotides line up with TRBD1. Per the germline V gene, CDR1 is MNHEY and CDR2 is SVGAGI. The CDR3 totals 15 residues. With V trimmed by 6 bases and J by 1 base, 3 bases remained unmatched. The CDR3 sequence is CASSPGQGNTGELFF. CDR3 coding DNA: TGTGCCAGCAGCCCGGGACAGGGGAACACCGGGGAGCTGTTTTTT.

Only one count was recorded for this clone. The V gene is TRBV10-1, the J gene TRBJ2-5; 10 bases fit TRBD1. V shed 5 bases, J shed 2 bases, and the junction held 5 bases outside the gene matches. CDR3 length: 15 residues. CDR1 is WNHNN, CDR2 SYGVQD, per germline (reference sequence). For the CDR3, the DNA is TGCGCCAGCAGTATGGGACAGGGGCCTCAAGAGACCCAGTACTTC. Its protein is CASSMGQGPQETQYF.

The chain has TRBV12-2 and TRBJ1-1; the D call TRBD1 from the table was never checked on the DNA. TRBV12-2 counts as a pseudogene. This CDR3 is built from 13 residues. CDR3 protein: CASLPGDNTEAFF. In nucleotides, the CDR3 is TGTGCAAGTCTACCAGGGGATAACACTGAAGCTTTCTTT.

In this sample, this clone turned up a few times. In DNA, the CDR3 is TGTGCCAGCAGCCAGGGAGGTAGCTCAGCTAATGAAAAACTGTTTTTT. Residues: CASSQGGSSANEKLFF. V is TRBV5-8 and J is TRBJ1-4; possible D gene TRBD1, 5 bases. The ends were cut back, 4 bases at V and 3 bases at J, with 16 bases in the middle. The CDR3 length is 16 residues. In germline, CDR1 is SGHTS, CDR2 YDEGEE.

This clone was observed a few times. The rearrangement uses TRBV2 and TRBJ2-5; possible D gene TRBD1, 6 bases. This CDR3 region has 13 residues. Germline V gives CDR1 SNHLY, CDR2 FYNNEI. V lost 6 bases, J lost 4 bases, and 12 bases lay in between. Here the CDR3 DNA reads TGTGCCAGCAGCACAGGGTTGGGAGAGACCCAGTACTTC. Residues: CASSTGLGETQYF.

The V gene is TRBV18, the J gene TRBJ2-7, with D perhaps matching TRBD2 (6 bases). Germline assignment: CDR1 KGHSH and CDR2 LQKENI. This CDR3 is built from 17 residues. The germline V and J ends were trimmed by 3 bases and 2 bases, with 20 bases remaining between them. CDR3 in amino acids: CASSPSSGAREAYEQYF. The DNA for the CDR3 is TGTGCCAGCTCACCCTCGTCTGGGGCGCGGGAAGCCTACGAGCAGTACTTC. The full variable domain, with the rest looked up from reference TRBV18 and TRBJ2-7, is NAGVMQNPRHLVRRRGQEARLRCSPMKGHSHVYWYRQLPEEGLKFMVYLQKENIIDESGMPKERFSAEFPKEGPSILRIQQVVRGDSAAYFCASSPSSGAREAYEQYFGPGTRLTVT.

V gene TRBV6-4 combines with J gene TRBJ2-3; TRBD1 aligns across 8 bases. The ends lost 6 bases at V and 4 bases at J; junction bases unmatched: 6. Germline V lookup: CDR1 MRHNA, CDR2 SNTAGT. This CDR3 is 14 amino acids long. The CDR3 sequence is CASSPGGEADTQYF. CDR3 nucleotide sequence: TGTGCCAGCAGCCCAGGGGGCGAGGCAGATACGCAGTATTTT.

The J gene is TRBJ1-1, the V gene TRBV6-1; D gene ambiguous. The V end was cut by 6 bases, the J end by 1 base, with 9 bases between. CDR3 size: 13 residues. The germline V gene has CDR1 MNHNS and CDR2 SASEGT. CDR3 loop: CASSSQENTEAFF. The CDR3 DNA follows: TGTGCCAGCAGCTCACAAGAGAACACTGAAGCTTTCTTT.

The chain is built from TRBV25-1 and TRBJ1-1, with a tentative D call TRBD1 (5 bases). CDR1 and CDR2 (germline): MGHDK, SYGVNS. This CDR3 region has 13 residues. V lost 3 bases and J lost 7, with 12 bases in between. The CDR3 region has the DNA TGTGCCAGCAGTGACCCGGGGGGTGTTGAAGCTTTCTTT. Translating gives CASSDPGGVEAFF.

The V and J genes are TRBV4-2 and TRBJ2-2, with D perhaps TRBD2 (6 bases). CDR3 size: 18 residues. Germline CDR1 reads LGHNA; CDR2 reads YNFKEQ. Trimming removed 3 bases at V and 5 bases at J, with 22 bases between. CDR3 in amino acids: CASSHQRAGSTGTGELFF. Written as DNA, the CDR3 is TGTGCCAGCAGCCATCAGCGAGCGGGCAGCACGGGGACCGGGGAGCTGTTTTTT.

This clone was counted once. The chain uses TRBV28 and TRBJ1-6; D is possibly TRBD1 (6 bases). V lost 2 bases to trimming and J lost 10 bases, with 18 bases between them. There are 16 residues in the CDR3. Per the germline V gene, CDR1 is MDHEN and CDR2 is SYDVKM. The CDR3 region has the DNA TGTGCCAGCAGTTTAAGGGGGGGCGGCTTAGGATCACCCCTCCACTTT. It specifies CASSLRGGGLGSPLHF.